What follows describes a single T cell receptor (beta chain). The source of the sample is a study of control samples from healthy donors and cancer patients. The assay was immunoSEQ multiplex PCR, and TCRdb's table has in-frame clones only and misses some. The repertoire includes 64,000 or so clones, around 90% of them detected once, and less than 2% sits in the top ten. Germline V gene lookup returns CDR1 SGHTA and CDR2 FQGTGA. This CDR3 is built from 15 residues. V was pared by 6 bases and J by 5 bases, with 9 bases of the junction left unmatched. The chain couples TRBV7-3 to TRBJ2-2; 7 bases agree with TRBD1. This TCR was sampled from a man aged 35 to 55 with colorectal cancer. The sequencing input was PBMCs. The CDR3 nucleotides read TGTGCCAGCAGACCCGGGACAGAAAATACCGGGGAGCTGTTTTTT. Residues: CASRPGTENTGELFF. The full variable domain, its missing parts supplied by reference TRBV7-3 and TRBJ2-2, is GAGVSQTPSNKVTEKGKYVELRCDPISGHTALYWYRQSLGQGPEFLIYFQGTGAADDSGLPNDRFFAVRPEGSVSTLKIQRTERGDSAVYLCASRPGTENTGELFFGEGSRLTVL.